The T cell receptor beta chain under discussion was sequenced for a study of blood T cell repertoires in COVID-19. Sequenced by immunoSEQ multiplex PCR; TCRdb stores in-frame clones only, minus some. There are a few hundred thousand clones in the sample; 89% occur only once, and about 2.9% lies in the top ten. The CDR3 sequence is 14 residues long. Germline CDR1 is SQVTM and CDR2 is ANQGSEA. V lost 1 base, J lost 5 bases, and 8 bases stayed unmatched. The chain carries TRBV29-1 and TRBJ2-7; 7 nucleotides agree with TRBD2. The sequenced material came from peripheral blood. This TCR was recovered from a woman aged 25 to 39 with COVID-19, enrolled during active disease. The CDR3 loop reads CSVEGERGLNEQYF. Here the CDR3 DNA reads TGCAGCGTTGAAGGGGAGCGGGGATTGAACGAGCAGTACTTC.